The 3 T cell receptor beta chains reported below all come from one sample, sequenced in a study of T-cell reconstitution after alpha-beta-depleted transplantation in children. Preparing the TCRbeta library involved the use of unique molecular identifiers. TCRdb re-called the PCR reads with MiXCR, one entry per CDR3 protein. The sample contains about 870,000 distinct CDR3 sequences, 16% of which appear only once. The sequences come from PBMCs, mostly from graft donor cells, collected 360 days after TCRalphabeta/CD19-depleted stem cell transplant. The receptors were sampled from a male patient younger than 18 who had a stem cell transplant for acute lymphoblastic leukemia, so the T cells may come from the graft donor.

This clonotype was observed a handful of times. V gene TRBV25-1 combines with J gene TRBJ2-7; D is unresolved. Looked up from germline, CDR1 is MGHDK and CDR2 is SYGVNS. This CDR3 has 15 amino acids. The ends were cut back, 5 bases at V and 6 bases at J, with 20 bases in the middle. The CDR3 bases are TGTGCCAGCAGTTCCGACATCCCCGTAGCACGCGAGCAGTACTTC. The encoded protein is CASSSDIPVAREQYF.

J is TRBJ2-1 and V is TRBV20-1; D call uncertain. The CDR3 runs 15 residues. Germline values: CDR1 DFQATT, CDR2 SNEGSKA (reference sequence). V dropped 3 bases and J dropped 0 bases, with 12 bases sitting between them. The CDR3 loop reads CSASRLLSSYNEQFF. In DNA form, the CDR3 reads TGCAGTGCTAGTCGACTGCTGAGCTCCTACAATGAGCAGTTCTTC.

This chain connects TRBV6-1 to TRBJ2-1; tentatively, D is TRBD1 (6 bases). CDR1 is MNHNS and CDR2 is SASEGT in the germline V gene. Deletions cut 0 bases from V and 2 bases from J, with 11 bases between. CDR3 size: 16 residues. In DNA form, the CDR3 reads TGTGCCAGCAGTGAAGCGCAGGGGACCACCTACAATGAGCAGTTCTTC. This sequence encodes CASSEAQGTTYNEQFF.